The TCR beta chain under discussion was sequenced for a study of blood T cell repertoires in COVID-19. Study information: Sites across the United States, Italy and Spain contributed samples from acute and convalescent COVID-19. In each case, the material was cDNA or gDNA derived from T cells, B-cell-depleted T cells, or PBMCs.

V was trimmed by 5 bases and J by 0 bases, leaving 8 bases between them. Per the germline V gene, CDR1 is SEHNR and CDR2 is FQNEAQ (reference sequence). The CDR3 is 14 amino acids. Measured with immunoSEQ multiplex PCR; TCRdb has only the in-frame clones, and not every one. The data show 200,000 to 300,000 clones, approximately 85% seen once. Sequenced material: peripheral blood. This chain uses TRBV7-9 with TRBJ2-4, with TRBD2 as a possible D gene (5 bases). This sequence originates from a man aged 50-59 years with COVID-19, enrolled during active disease. As DNA, the CDR3 is TGTGCCAGCAGCCTGGAGGAAGCCAAAAACATTCAGTACTTC. Its translation is CASSLEEAKNIQYF.